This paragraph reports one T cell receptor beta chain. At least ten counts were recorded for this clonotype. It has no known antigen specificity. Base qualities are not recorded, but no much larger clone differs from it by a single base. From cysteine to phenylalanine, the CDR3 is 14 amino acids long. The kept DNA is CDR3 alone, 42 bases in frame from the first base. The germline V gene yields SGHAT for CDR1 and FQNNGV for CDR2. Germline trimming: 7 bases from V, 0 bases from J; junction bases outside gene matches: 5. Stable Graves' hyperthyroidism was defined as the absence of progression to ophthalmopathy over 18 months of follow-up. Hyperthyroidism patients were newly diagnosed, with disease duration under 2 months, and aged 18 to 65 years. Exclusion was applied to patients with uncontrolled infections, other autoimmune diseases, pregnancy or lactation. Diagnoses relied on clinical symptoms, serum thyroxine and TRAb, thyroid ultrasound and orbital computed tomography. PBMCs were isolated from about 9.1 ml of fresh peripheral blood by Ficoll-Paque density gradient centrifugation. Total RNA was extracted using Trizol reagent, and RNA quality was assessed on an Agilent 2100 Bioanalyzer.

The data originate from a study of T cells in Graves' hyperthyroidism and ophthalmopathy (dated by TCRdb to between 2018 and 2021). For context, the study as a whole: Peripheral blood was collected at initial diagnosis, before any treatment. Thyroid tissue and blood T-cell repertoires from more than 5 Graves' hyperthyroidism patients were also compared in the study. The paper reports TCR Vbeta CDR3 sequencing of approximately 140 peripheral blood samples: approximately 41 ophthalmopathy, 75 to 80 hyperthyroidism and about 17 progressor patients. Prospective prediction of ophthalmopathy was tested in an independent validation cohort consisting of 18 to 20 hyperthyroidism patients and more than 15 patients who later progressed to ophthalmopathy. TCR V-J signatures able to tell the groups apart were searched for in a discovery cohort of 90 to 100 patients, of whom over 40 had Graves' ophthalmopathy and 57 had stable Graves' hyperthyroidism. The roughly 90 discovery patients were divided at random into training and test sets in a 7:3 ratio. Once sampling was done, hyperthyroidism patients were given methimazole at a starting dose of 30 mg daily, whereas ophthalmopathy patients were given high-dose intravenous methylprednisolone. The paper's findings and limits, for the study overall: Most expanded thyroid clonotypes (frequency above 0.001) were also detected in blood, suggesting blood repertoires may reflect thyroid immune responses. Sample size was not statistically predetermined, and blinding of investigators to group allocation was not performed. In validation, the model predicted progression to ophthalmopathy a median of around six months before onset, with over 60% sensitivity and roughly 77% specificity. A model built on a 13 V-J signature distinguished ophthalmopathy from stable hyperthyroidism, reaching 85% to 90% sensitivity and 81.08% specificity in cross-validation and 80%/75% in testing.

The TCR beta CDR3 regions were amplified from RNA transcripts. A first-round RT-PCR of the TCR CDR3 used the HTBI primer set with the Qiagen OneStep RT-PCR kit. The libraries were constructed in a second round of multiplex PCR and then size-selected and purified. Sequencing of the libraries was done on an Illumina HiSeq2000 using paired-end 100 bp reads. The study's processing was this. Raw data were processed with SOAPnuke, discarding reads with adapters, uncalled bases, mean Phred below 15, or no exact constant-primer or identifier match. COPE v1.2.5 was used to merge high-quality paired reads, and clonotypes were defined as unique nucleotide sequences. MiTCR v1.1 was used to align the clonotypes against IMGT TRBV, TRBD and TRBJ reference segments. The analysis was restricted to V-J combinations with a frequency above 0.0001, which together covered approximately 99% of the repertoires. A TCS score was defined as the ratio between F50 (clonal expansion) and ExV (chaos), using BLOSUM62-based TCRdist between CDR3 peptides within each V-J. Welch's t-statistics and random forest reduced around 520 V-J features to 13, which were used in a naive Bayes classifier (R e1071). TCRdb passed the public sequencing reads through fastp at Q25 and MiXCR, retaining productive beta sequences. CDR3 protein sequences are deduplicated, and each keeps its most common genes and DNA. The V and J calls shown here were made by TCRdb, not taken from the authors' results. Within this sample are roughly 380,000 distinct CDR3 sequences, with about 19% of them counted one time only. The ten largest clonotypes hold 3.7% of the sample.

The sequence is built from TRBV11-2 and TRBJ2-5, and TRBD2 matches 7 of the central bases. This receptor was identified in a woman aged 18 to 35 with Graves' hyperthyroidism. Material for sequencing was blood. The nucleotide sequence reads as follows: TGTGCCAGCATGGGGGGGGAATACCAAGAGACCCAGTACTTC. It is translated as CASMGGEYQETQYF.